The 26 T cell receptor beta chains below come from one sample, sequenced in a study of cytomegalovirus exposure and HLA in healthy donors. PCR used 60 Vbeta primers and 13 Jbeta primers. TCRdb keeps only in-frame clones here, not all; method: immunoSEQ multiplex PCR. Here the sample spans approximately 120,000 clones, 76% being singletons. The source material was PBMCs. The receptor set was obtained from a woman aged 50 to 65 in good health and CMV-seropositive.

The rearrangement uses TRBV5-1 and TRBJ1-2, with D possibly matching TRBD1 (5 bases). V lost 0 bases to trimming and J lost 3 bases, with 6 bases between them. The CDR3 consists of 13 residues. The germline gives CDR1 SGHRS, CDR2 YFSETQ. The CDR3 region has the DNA TGCGCCAGCAGCTTGGCAGGGTACTATGGCTACACCTTC. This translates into CASSLAGYYGYTF.

CDR3 loop: CASSIDFLDRASGTSSYEQYF. The CDR3 nucleotides read TGTGCCAGTAGTATAGATTTCCTGGACAGGGCCTCGGGTACTTCCTCCTACGAGCAGTACTTC. V is TRBV19 and J is TRBJ2-7; 8 bases agree with TRBD1. The CDR3 is made up of 21 amino acids. Germline loops: CDR1 LNHDA, CDR2 SQIVND (reference sequence). The V gene end was trimmed by 0 bases and the J gene end by 0 bases; junction bases not matched to a gene: 19. Looking up the rest from reference TRBV19 and TRBJ2-7 gives the full variable domain: DGGITQSPKYLFRKEGQNVTLSCEQNLNHDAMYWYRQDPGQGLRLIYYSQIVNDFQKGDIAEGYSVSREKKESFPLTVTSAQKNPTAFYLCASSIDFLDRASGTSSYEQYFGPGTRLTVT.

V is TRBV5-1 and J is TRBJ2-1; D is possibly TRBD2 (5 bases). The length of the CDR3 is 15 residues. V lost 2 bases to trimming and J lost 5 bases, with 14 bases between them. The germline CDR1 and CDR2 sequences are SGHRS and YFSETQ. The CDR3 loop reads CASSLAEHADNEQFF. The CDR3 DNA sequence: TGCGCCAGCAGCTTAGCGGAGCACGCGGACAATGAGCAGTTCTTC.

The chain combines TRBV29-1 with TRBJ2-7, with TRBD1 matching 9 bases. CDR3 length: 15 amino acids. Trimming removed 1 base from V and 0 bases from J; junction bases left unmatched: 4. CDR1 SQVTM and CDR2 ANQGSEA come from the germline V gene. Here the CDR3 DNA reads TGCAGCGTTGAAGCCCAACAGGGGGCCTCCTACGAGCAGTACTTC. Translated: CSVEAQQGASYEQYF.

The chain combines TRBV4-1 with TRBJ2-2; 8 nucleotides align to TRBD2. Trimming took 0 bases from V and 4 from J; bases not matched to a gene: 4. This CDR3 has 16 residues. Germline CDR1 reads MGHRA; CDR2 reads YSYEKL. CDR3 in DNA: TGCGCCAGCAGCCAAGAAGAGCGGGAGTTCACCGGGGAGCTGTTTTTT. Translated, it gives CASSQEEREFTGELFF.

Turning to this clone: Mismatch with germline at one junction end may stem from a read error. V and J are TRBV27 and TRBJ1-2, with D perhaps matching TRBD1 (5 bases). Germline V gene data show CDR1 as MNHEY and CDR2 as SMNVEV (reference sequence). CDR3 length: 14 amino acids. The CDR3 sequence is CASGSYRDLRRWVF. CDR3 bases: TGTGCCAGCGGATCCTATCGGGACTTACGGCGTTGGGTCTTC.

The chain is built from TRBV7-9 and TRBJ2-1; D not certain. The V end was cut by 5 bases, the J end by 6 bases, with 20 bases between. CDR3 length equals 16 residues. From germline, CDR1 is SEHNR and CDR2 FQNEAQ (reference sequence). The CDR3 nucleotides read TGTGCCAGCAGCCCACCCCCCCGAGGCCCCCTCAATGAGCAGTTCTTC. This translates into CASSPPPRGPLNEQFF.

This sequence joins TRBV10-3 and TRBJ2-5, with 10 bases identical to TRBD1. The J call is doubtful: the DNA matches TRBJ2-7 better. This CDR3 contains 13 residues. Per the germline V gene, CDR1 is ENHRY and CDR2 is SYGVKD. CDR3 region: CAVGTGDSYEQYF. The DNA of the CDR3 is TGTGCCGTCGGGACAGGGGATTCCTACGAGCAGTACTTC.

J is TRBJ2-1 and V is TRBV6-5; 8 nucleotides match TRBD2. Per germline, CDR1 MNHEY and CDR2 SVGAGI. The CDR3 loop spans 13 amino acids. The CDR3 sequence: CAPTKGLGNEQFF. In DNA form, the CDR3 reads TGTGCTCCCACGAAGGGACTAGGCAATGAGCAGTTCTTC.

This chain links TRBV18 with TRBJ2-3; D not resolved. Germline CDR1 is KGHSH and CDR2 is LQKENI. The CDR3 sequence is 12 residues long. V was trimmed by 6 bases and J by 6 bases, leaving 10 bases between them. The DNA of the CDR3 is TGTGCCAGCTCCTTCCAGTCCGATACGCAGTATTTT. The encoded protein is CASSFQSDTQYF.

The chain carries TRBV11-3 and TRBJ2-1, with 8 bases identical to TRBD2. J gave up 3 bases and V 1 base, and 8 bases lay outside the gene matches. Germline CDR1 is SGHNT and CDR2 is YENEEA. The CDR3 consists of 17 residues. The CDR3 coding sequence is TGTGCCAGCAGCTTAGGGGTTGGGGGACTAGGCTACAATGAGCAGTTCTTC. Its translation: CASSLGVGGLGYNEQFF.

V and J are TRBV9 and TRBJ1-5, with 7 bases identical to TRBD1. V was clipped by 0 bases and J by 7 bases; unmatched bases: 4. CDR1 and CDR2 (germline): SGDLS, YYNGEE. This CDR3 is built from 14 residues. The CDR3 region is CASSVEGGGQPQHF. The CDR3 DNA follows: TGTGCCAGCAGCGTAGAAGGGGGCGGACAGCCCCAGCATTTT.

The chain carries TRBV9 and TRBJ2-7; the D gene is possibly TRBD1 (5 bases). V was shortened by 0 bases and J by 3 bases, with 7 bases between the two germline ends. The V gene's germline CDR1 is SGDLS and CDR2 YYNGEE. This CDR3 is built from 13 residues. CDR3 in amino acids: CASSVGQNYEQYF. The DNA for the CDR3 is TGTGCCAGCAGCGTAGGACAGAACTACGAGCAGTACTTC.

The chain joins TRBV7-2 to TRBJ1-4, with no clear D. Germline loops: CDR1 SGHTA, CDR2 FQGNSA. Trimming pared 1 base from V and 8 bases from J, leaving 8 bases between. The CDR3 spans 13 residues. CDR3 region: CASSLGPPEKLFF. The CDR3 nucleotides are TGTGCCAGCAGCTTAGGGCCTCCCGAAAAACTGTTTTTT.

The chain's CDR3 is CASSRQGVDTQYF. In DNA, the CDR3 is TGTGCCAGCAGTCGACAGGGGGTAGATACGCAGTATTTT. V gene TRBV7-2 combines with J gene TRBJ2-3, with 9 positions matching TRBD1. The CDR3 contains 13 residues. CDR1 is SGHTA, CDR2 FQGNSA, per germline. After removal of 6 bases from V and 5 bases from J, the junction contained 3 bases not matched to a gene. The whole variable domain, remainder taken from reference TRBV7-2 and TRBJ2-3, is GAGVSQSPSNKVTEKGKDVELRCDPISGHTALYWYRQSLGQGLEFLIYFQGNSAPDKSGLPSDRFSAERTGGSVSTLTIQRTQQEDSAVYLCASSRQGVDTQYFGPGTRLTVL.

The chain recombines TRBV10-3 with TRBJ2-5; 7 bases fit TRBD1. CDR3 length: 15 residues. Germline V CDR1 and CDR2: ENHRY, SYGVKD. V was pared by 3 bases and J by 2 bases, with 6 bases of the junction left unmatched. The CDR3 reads CAISEGLGQQETQYF. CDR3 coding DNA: TGTGCCATCAGTGAAGGTCTGGGACAGCAAGAGACCCAGTACTTC.

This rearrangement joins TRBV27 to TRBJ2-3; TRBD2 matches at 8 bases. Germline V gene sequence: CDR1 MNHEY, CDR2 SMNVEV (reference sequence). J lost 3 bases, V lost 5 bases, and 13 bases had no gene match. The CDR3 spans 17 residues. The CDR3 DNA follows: TGTGCCAGCAGTCACTACCATACGGGACTAGTAACAGATACGCAGTATTTT. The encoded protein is CASSHYHTGLVTDTQYF.

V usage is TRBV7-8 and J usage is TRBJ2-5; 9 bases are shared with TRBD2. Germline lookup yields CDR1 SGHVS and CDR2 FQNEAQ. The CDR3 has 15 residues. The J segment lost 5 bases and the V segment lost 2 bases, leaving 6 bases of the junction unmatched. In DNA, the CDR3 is TGTGCCAGCAGCTTATGGGGACTAGCTCCCGAGACCCAGTACTTC. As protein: CASSLWGLAPETQYF.

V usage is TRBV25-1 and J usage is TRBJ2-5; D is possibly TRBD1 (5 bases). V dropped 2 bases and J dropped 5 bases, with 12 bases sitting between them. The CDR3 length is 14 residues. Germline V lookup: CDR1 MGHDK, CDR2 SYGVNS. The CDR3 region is CASSEQGGVETQYF. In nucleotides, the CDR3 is TGTGCCAGCAGTGAACAGGGTGGGGTGGAGACCCAGTACTTC.

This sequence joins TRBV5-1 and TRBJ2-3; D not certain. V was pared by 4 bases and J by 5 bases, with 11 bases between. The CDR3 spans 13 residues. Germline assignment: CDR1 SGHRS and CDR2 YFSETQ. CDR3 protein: CASSLYAGDTQYF. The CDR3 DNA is TGCGCCAGCAGCCTCTATGCAGGAGATACGCAGTATTTT.

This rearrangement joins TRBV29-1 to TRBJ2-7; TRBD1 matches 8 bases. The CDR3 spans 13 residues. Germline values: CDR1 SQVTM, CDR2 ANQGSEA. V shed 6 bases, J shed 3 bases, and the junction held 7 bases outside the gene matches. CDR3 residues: CSVRTGTGYEQYF. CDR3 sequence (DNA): TGCAGCGTCCGGACAGGGACAGGCTACGAGCAGTACTTC.

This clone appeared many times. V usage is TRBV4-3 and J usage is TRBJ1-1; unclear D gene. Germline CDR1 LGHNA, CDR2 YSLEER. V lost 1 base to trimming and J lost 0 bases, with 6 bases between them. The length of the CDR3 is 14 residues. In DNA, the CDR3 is TGCGCCAGCAGCCAAGGAGGGATGAACACTGAAGCTTTCTTT. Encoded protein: CASSQGGMNTEAFF.

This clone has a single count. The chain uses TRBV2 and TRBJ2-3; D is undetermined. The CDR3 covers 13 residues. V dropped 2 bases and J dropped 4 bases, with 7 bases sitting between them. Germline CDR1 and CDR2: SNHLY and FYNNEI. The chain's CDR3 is CASSESLPDTQYF. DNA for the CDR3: TGTGCCAGCAGTGAATCCCTCCCAGATACGCAGTATTTT. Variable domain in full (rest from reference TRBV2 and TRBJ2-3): EPEVTQTPSHQVTQMGQEVILRCVPISNHLYFYWYRQILGQKVEFLVSFYNNEISEKSEIFDDQFSVERPDGSNFTLKIRSTKLEDSAMYFCASSESLPDTQYFGPGTRLTVL.

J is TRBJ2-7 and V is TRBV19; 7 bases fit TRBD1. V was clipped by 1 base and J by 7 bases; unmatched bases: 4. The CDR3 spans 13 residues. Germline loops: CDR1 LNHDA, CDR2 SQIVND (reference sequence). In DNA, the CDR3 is TGTGCCAGTAGTATAGGGACAGGCAATGAGCAGTACTTC. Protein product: CASSIGTGNEQYF.

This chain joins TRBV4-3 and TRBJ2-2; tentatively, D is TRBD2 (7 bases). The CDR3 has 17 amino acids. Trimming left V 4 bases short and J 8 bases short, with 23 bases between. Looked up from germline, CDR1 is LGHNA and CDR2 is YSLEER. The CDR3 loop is CASSREEGGGRGGELFF. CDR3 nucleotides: TGCGCCAGCAGCCGGGAGGAGGGCGGGGGCCGGGGAGGGGAGCTGTTTTTT.

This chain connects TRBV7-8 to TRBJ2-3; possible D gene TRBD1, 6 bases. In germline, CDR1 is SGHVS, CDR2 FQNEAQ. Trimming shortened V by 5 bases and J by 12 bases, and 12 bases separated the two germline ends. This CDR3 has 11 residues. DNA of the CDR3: TGTGCCAGCAGCGTACAGGGCTCACAGTATTTT. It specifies CASSVQGSQYF.